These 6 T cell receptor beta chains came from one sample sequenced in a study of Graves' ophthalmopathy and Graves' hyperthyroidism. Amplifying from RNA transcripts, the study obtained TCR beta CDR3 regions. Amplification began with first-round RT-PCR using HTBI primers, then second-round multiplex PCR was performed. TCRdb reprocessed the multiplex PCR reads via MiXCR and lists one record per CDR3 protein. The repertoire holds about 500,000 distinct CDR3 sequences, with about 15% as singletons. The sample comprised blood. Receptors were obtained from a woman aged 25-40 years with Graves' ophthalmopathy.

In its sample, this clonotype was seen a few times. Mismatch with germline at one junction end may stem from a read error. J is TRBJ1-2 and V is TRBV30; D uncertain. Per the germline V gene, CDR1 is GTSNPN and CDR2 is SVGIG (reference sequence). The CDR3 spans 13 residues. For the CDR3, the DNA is TGTGCCTGGAGTGGAGGAGCTAACTATGGCTACGCCTTC. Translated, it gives CAWSGGANYGYAF.

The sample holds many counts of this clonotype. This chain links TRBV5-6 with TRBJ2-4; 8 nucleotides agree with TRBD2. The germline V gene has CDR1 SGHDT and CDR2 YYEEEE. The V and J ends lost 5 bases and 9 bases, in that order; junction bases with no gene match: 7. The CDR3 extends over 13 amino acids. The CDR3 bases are TGTGCCAGCAGGGGACTAGAGGGGGGCATTCAGTACTTC. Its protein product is CASRGLEGGIQYF.

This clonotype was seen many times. The CDR3 here is CATSVARGLEYGYTF. The CDR3 nucleotides are TGTGCCACCAGCGTCGCAAGGGGGCTTGAGTATGGCTACACCTTC. V is TRBV15 and J is TRBJ1-2; 7 positions match TRBD1. The V and J ends lost 5 bases and 5 bases, in that order; junction bases with no gene match: 11. The germline CDR1 and CDR2 sequences are LNHNV and YYDKDF (reference sequence). This CDR3 spans 15 amino acids.

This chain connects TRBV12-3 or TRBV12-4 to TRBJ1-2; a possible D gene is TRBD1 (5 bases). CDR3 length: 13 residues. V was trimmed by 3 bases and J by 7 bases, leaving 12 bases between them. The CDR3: CASSFGGSSGYTF. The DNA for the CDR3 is TGTGCCAGCAGTTTCGGGGGAAGCTCTGGCTACACCTTC.

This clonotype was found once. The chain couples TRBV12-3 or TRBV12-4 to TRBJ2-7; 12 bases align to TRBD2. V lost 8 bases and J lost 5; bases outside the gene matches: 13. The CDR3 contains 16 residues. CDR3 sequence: CASRPKSSGGADEQYF. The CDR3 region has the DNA TGTGCCAGCCGCCCGAAATCTAGCGGGGGGGCGGACGAGCAGTACTTC.

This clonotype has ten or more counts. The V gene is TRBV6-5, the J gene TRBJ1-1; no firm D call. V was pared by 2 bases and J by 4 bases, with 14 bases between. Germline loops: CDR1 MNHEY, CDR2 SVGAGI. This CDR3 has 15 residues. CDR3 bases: TGTGCCAGCAGTTACGGACGGGATGGGCCCACTGAAGCTTTCTTT. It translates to CASSYGRDGPTEAFF.